The rows below give T cell receptor beta chains drawn from one sample of a study of cytotoxic CD8 clonotypes in ibrutinib-treated CLL. Method: immunoSEQ multiplex PCR; TCRdb's copy keeps in-frame clones and lacks some. The sample shows around 70,000 clones, 90% of them seen only once. Material: PBMCs, obtained after 12 months of ibrutinib treatment. These receptors originate from a human donor with chronic lymphocytic leukemia. Each CDR3 is given with its conserved first and last residue. The D gene is left open where the match is weak. Size is stated for part of the rows, as once, few or many counts, or as a class when the clone is expanded.

CASSLSRGQETQYF	TGTGCCAGCAGTTTATCGAGGGGGCAAGAGACCCAGTACTTC	-	-	TRBV27	TRBJ2-5
CASSPDRDTEAFF	TGTGCCAGCTCACCAGACAGGGACACTGAAGCTTTCTTT	-	TRBD1	TRBV18	TRBJ1-1
CASKVEGYEQYF	TGTGCCAGCAAAGTTGAGGGGTACGAGCAGTACTTC	-	-	TRBV7-9	TRBJ2-7
CASSLAWWDSDNEQFF	TGTGCCAGCAGCTTAGCGTGGTGGGACTCCGACAATGAGCAGTTCTTC	-	-	TRBV7-2	TRBJ2-1
CASSRTGQQETQYF	TGTGCCAGCAGCCGAACTGGACAGCAAGAGACCCAGTACTTC	-	-	TRBV5-4	TRBJ2-5
CASSPSGRPTDTQYF	TGTGCCAGTAGTCCTAGCGGGAGACCCACAGATACGCAGTATTTT	-	TRBD2	TRBV19	TRBJ2-3
CASSIKQGNNQPQHF	TGTGCCAGTAGTATAAAGCAGGGCAATAATCAGCCCCAGCATTTT	-	-	TRBV19	TRBJ1-5
CATRRQSNTGELFF	TGTGCCACCAGACGACAGTCGAACACCGGGGAGCTGTTTTTT	few	-	TRBV19	TRBJ2-2
CASSPGFQETQYF	TGTGCCAGCTCACCAGGGTTTCAAGAGACCCAGTACTTC	-	-	TRBV18	TRBJ2-5
CAISDGTLNYEQYF	TGTGCCATCAGTGACGGGACACTCAACTACGAGCAGTACTTC	-	-	TRBV10-3	TRBJ2-7
CASSFGGREGEQFF	TGCGCCAGCAGCTTTGGCGGGAGGGAGGGTGAGCAGTTCTTC	-	TRBD2	TRBV5-1	TRBJ2-1
CASTRGGVGYTEAFF	TGTGCCAGCACCCGAGGGGGGGTAGGGTACACTGAAGCTTTCTTT	-	-	TRBV6-6	TRBJ1-1
CSVDLGGQETQYF	TGCAGCGTTGATTTGGGGGGACAAGAGACCCAGTACTTC	-	-	TRBV29-1	TRBJ2-5
CASSLVGHNEQFF	TGTGCCAGCAGCTTAGTAGGACACAATGAGCAGTTCTTC	-	-	TRBV7-3	TRBJ2-1
CASSYSLGTNYGYTF	TGTGCCAGCAGTTACTCGCTCGGTACTAACTATGGCTACACCTTC	-	-	TRBV6-5	TRBJ1-2
CASRRTGVGYGYTF	TGTGCCAGCCGCAGGACAGGGGTAGGCTATGGCTACACCTTC	-	TRBD1	TRBV6-6	TRBJ1-2
CASSTHGAGANVLTF	TGTGCCAGCAGTACTCACGGAGCAGGGGCCAACGTCCTGACTTTC	-	-	TRBV28	TRBJ2-6
CASSEGPAGAEAFF	TGTGCCAGCAGCGAGGGACCGGCGGGAGCTGAAGCTTTCTTT	few	-	TRBV9	TRBJ1-1
CASSQDPMSRTPFRYF	TGTGCCAGCAGCCAAGACCCAATGTCCCGGACCCCATTTCGGTATTTT	-	-	TRBV14	TRBJ2-3
CASSDFAGGLDDEQYF	TGTGCCAGCAGTGATTTTGCGGGAGGGCTCGACGACGAGCAGTACTTC	-	TRBD2	TRBV6-1	TRBJ2-7
CASSFRGPSYEQYF	TGTGCCAGCAGTTTCCGGGGCCCGTCCTACGAGCAGTACTTC	-	-	TRBV28	TRBJ2-7
CASSPRWTGAPSGPLHF	TGTGCCAGCAGCCCGAGATGGACAGGGGCCCCCTCAGGGCCCCTCCACTTT	-	TRBD1	TRBV9	TRBJ1-6
CASSFERGERDEKLFF	TGCGCCAGCAGCTTCGAAAGGGGGGAGCGTGATGAAAAACTGTTTTTT	-	-	TRBV5-1	TRBJ1-4
CSAMGAYGYTF	TGCAGTGCTATGGGGGCGTATGGCTACACCTTC	once	-	TRBV20-1	TRBJ1-2
CASSPPVGANVLTF	TGTGCCAGCTCACCCCCCGTTGGGGCCAACGTCCTGACTTTC	-	-	TRBV18	TRBJ2-6
CASSRATGDEQYF	TGTGCCAGCAGCCGAGCGACAGGGGACGAGCAGTACTTC	-	TRBD1	TRBV7-3	TRBJ2-7
CASSFSGTGGEKLFF	TGTGCCAGCAGTTTTTCCGGGACAGGAGGGGAAAAACTGTTTTTT	-	TRBD1	TRBV27	TRBJ1-4
CASSRTGRAYTF	TGTGCCAGCAGCCGGACAGGGAGGGCCTACACCTTC	-	TRBD1	TRBV5-4	TRBJ1-2
CASSPQGVGELFF	TGTGCCAGCAGTCCTCAGGGGGTGGGGGAGCTGTTTTTT	-	TRBD1	TRBV2	TRBJ2-2
CASSSSTPREQYF	TGTGCCAGCAGCTCCTCAACCCCTCGCGAGCAGTACTTC	-	-	TRBV7-8	TRBJ2-7
CASSLEGRTSGRVYNEQFF	TGTGCCAGCAGCTTAGAGGGGCGGACTAGCGGGAGGGTCTACAATGAGCAGTTCTTC	once	TRBD2	TRBV11-2	TRBJ2-1
CASSEGTNSGQFF	TGCGCCAGCAGCGAAGGGACTAATTCTGGGCAGTTCTTC	-	TRBD2	TRBV5-1	TRBJ2-1
CASSEMTYGNQPQHF	TGTGCCAGCAGTGAAATGACTTATGGCAATCAGCCCCAGCATTTT	once	-	TRBV6-1	TRBJ1-5
CSVVHQPKNTEAFF	TGCAGCGTTGTTCACCAACCTAAGAACACTGAAGCTTTCTTT	-	-	TRBV29-1	TRBJ1-1
CASSLTGLAGGPGSEQYF	TGTGCCAGCAGCTTAACGGGACTAGCGGGAGGGCCGGGGAGCGAGCAGTACTTC	-	TRBD2	TRBV7-3	TRBJ2-7
CAWRALGLASDTQYF	TGTGCCTGGAGAGCCCTTGGTTTAGCGTCAGATACGCAGTATTTT	-	-	TRBV30	TRBJ2-3
CSVRLGGGSYEQYF	TGCAGCGTGCGCCTGGGGGGCGGCTCCTACGAGCAGTACTTC	-	-	TRBV29-1	TRBJ2-7
CASSPPYQGAVSEKLFF	TGTGCCAGCTCACCACCGTACCAGGGGGCGGTTAGTGAAAAACTGTTTTTT	-	TRBD1	TRBV18	TRBJ1-4
CASSVRDSSGIEQFF	TGTGCCAGCAGCGTGCGGGACAGCTCTGGCATTGAGCAGTTCTTC	once	-	TRBV28	TRBJ2-1
CASSPGLAGGNEQYF	TGTGCCAGCTCACCCGGACTAGCGGGAGGAAACGAGCAGTACTTC	-	TRBD2	TRBV18	TRBJ2-7
CASSKSLWGATSQAYEQYF	TGTGCCAGCAGCAAATCCCTCTGGGGTGCGACTAGTCAAGCCTACGAGCAGTACTTC	-	-	TRBV21-1	TRBJ2-7
CASSPGSGWPKNIQYF	TGTGCCAGCAGCCCCGGATCAGGTTGGCCCAAAAACATTCAGTACTTC	-	-	TRBV14	TRBJ2-4
CASSETGGYGYTF	TGTGCCAGCAGTGAGACCGGGGGCTATGGCTACACCTTC	-	-	TRBV6-1	TRBJ1-2
CASSRNMNTEAFF	TGCGCCAGCAGCAGAAATATGAACACTGAAGCTTTCTTT	-	-	TRBV10-1	TRBJ1-1
CSVVRNTEAFF	TGCAGCGTTGTTAGGAACACTGAAGCTTTCTTT	-	-	TRBV29-1	TRBJ1-1
CASSHSTGGPQETQYF	TGTGCCAGCAGTCACTCGACAGGGGGTCCTCAAGAGACCCAGTACTTC	-	TRBD1	TRBV27	TRBJ2-5
CASSPGQGANEQYF	TGTGCCAGCTCACCTGGACAGGGGGCAAATGAGCAGTACTTC	once	TRBD1	TRBV18	TRBJ2-7
CASSPGPETQYF	TGTGCCAGCTCACCAGGCCCCGAGACCCAGTACTTC	-	-	TRBV18	TRBJ2-5
CASSYTLGQGEAFF	TGTGCCAGCAGCTACACCCTCGGACAGGGTGAAGCTTTCTTT	once	TRBD1	TRBV7-6	TRBJ1-1
CASSSTGGGLAKNIQYF	TGTGCCAGCAGCTCGACAGGGGGCGGGTTGGCCAAAAACATTCAGTACTTC	-	TRBD1	TRBV7-3	TRBJ2-4
CASSPERLLLRGNTIYF	TGTGCCAGCAGTCCAGAACGGCTGCTTCTCCGGGGAAACACCATATATTTT	-	-	TRBV28	TRBJ1-3
CASSFSLFQSDEAFF	TGTGCCAGCAGCTTTAGTTTGTTTCAATCTGATGAAGCTTTCTTT	-	-	TRBV7-9	TRBJ1-1
CASSQVGEVTEAFF	TGTGCCAGCAGCCAAGTGGGGGAGGTCACTGAAGCTTTCTTT	-	-	TRBV4-2	TRBJ1-1
CASSIDSLNTEAFF	TGCGCCAGCAGCATAGACAGCTTGAACACTGAAGCTTTCTTT	-	-	TRBV5-1	TRBJ1-1
CASSSAGGGSLETQYF	TGTGCCAGCAGCTCGGCAGGAGGGGGCTCTCTAGAGACCCAGTACTTC	-	-	TRBV5-4	TRBJ2-5
CASSSDTGNTIYF	TGTGCCAGCAGTTCAGACACTGGAAACACCATATATTTT	-	-	TRBV6-6	TRBJ1-3
CASSPGTDSYEQYF	TGTGCCAGTAGTCCGGGGACAGACTCCTACGAGCAGTACTTC	-	TRBD1	TRBV19	TRBJ2-7
CASSSPGTGFTYEQYF	TGTGCCAGCAGTTCGCCCGGGACAGGGTTCACCTACGAGCAGTACTTC	-	TRBD1	TRBV28	TRBJ2-7